These T cell receptor beta chains were read from a single sample in a study of identical twins. MiXCR was run by TCRdb on the 5' RACE reads, yielding one entry per CDR3 protein. The sample shows around 1.7 million distinct CDR3 sequences, around 33% of them seen only once. The sample was cord blood. Receptor source: a newborn girl in good health. The CDR3 runs from the conserved cysteine through the conserved F or W. The order of the fields is clone size, J gene, V gene, CDR3 length, D gene, CDR3 DNA, CDR3 protein. D genes are given only for firm matches. Rows give clone size only sometimes, using once, few, many, or a class for an expanded clone.

>-|TRBJ2-5|TRBV20-1|15|-
TGCAGTGCTGCCTCTCGGGGCCCTGAAAAAGAGACCCAGTACTTC
CSAASRGPEKETQYF
>many|TRBJ2-7|TRBV4-1|15|TRBD1
TGCGCCAGCAGCCAAGGAGGACAGGGTTTATACGAGCAGTACTTC
CASSQGGQGLYEQYF
>few|TRBJ2-4|TRBV7-8|17|TRBD1
TGTGCCAGCAGCTTAGCGCGGACAGGGGCTTCCAAAAACATTCAGTACTTC
CASSLARTGASKNIQYF
>-|TRBJ1-4|TRBV6-1|13|-
TGTGCCAGCAGTGAGAGTCCGGGGGAAAAACTGTTTTTT
CASSESPGEKLFF
>-|TRBJ1-2|TRBV12-3/TRBV12-4|12|-
TGTGCCAGCAGTGAGACCCCAGGGGACGACACCTTC
CASSETPGDDTF
>-|TRBJ2-1|TRBV11-2|15|TRBD2
TGTGCCAGCAGCTTAGTCTCCGGGACTATCAATGAGCAGTTCTTC
CASSLVSGTINEQFF
>-|TRBJ1-2|TRBV14|16|-
TGTGCCAGCAGCCTCGGGGGGACACACCGACTATATGGCTACACCTTC
CASSLGGTHRLYGYTF
>-|TRBJ1-3|TRBV18|17|-
TGTGCCAGCTCACCACCTTACGGGGTCCACTCTGGAAACACCATATATTTT
CASSPPYGVHSGNTIYF
>few|TRBJ2-7|TRBV6-5|15|-
TGTGCCAGCAGAAAAAGTGGGAGCTCCTACAATGAGCAGTACTTC
CASRKSGSSYNEQYF
>few|TRBJ2-1|TRBV27|13|TRBD2
TGTGCCAGCAGTGGACTAGGAAGTCGTGAGCAGTTCTTC
CASSGLGSREQFF
>many|TRBJ1-5|TRBV2|14|-
TGTGCCAGCAGTGAACAAGGAGGCAATCAGCCCCAGCATTTT
CASSEQGGNQPQHF
>-|TRBJ2-3|TRBV25-1|16|-
TGTGCCAGCAGTGAATCTTGGGGGAAGGGCACAGATACGCAGTATTTT
CASSESWGKGTDTQYF
>-|TRBJ2-7|TRBV7-8|16|-
TGTGCCAGCAGCTTAGGGGGTACCAGGTCCCCCTACGAGCAGTACTTC
CASSLGGTRSPYEQYF
>few|TRBJ2-7|TRBV6-5|16|TRBD1
TGTGCCAGCAGTTTCTCCGCGACAGGGAGCTCCTACGAGCAGTACTTC
CASSFSATGSSYEQYF
>-|TRBJ2-1|TRBV24-1|14|-
TGTGCCACCAGTGATTTGCCGCACATTGGTGAGCAGTTCTTC
CATSDLPHIGEQFF
>-|TRBJ2-1|TRBV2|15|-
TGTGCCAGCAGTGGGCGACTGATATCCTACAATGAGCAGTTCTTC
CASSGRLISYNEQFF
>few|TRBJ2-7|TRBV27|15|TRBD2
TGTGCCAGCACCTCTGGGGCTAGCGGGAGAAATGAGCAGTACTTC
CASTSGASGRNEQYF
>few|TRBJ2-5|TRBV6-6|16|TRBD2
TGTGCCAGCAGTTACTTGGCGGGGGGGCTCTATGAGACCCAGTACTTC
CASSYLAGGLYETQYF
>many|TRBJ2-3|TRBV5-1|14|TRBD1
TGCGCCAGCAGCTTATACAGGGGGGCAGATACGCAGTATTTT
CASSLYRGADTQYF
>many|TRBJ2-3|TRBV7-2|14|-
TGTGCCAGCAGCCGAACGACGCTCACAGATACGCAGTATTTT
CASSRTTLTDTQYF
>-|TRBJ2-1|TRBV4-1|17|TRBD2
TGCGCCAGCAGCCAAGCCCAGTCTTCTAGCGGGAGTAATGAGCAGTTCTTC
CASSQAQSSSGSNEQFF
>-|TRBJ2-7|TRBV11-2|14|-
TGTGCCAGCAGCTTAGCGGTCCGTCCCCACGAGCAGTACTTC
CASSLAVRPHEQYF
>-|TRBJ1-5|TRBV10-3|15|-
TGTGCCATCAGTGAGTCTGAGAGAGGAGGTCAGCCCCAGCATTTT
CAISESERGGQPQHF
>-|TRBJ2-7|TRBV27|14|TRBD1
TGTGCCAGCAGCCGGGACAGGGTCGTTACGGAGCAGTACTTC
CASSRDRVVTEQYF
>-|TRBJ1-1|TRBV15|14|-
TGTGCCACCAGCAGAGGCCGGGGGATCACTGAAGCTTTCTTT
CATSRGRGITEAFF
>-|TRBJ2-3|TRBV7-2|13|-
TGTGCCAGCAGCTGGACACTCACAGATACGCAGTATTTT
CASSWTLTDTQYF
>-|TRBJ1-1|TRBV6-1|17|-
TGTGCCAGCAGTGGACTCCCGAGGGGGGCGAGGAGCACTGAAGCTTTCTTT
CASSGLPRGARSTEAFF
>-|TRBJ2-1|TRBV20-1|13|-
TGCAGTGCTAGACGATGGGCCGCGGAGGGGCAGTTCTTC
CSARRWAAEGQFF
>few|TRBJ1-1|TRBV7-9|14|-
TGTGCCAGCAGCAAGGACACCCCGAACACTGAAGCTTTCTTT
CASSKDTPNTEAFF
>few|TRBJ2-3|TRBV7-2|13|TRBD1
TGTGCCAGCCAGGGACAGGGAGTAGATACGCAGTATTTT
CASQGQGVDTQYF
>-|TRBJ1-2|TRBV10-2|13|TRBD1
TGCGCCAGCAGGGGGACAGGGCGTCCTGGCTACACCTTC
CASRGTGRPGYTF
>-|TRBJ2-7|TRBV10-2|14|-
TGCGCCAGCAGTGAAACTGGGGAGTTCTACGAGCAGTACTTC
CASSETGEFYEQYF
>many|TRBJ2-3|TRBV5-1|16|TRBD2
TGCGCCAGCAGCTTGGGGGCGGGAGCACCAACAGATACGCAGTATTTT
CASSLGAGAPTDTQYF
>-|TRBJ2-7|TRBV27|15|TRBD1
TGTGCCAGCAGTCTATACAGGGGCCACTCCTACGAGCAGTACTTC
CASSLYRGHSYEQYF
>-|TRBJ2-1|TRBV6-5|18|TRBD2
TGTGCCAGCAGTTACTCGACTCGCGGGAGGATGCGTTACAATGAGCAGTTCTTC
CASSYSTRGRMRYNEQFF
>-|TRBJ2-4|TRBV20-1|18|TRBD2
TGCAGTGCTAGAGATAGGGGGACTAGCGGGAGTGCGGGTAACATTCAGTACTTC
CSARDRGTSGSAGNIQYF
>-|TRBJ2-3|TRBV20-1|13|-
TGCAGTGCTACTACAGGTAGCACAGATACGCAGTATTTT
CSATTGSTDTQYF
>-|TRBJ2-4|TRBV29-1|14|-
TGCAGCGTTGAAGGGGGAACCCGGGGCTACGGGCAGTACTTC
CSVEGGTRGYGQYF
>-|TRBJ2-7|TRBV2|14|TRBD2
TGTGCCGGAAGGACTAGCCGGGCCTGGAATGAGCAGTACTTC
CAGRTSRAWNEQYF
>-|TRBJ2-7|TRBV20-1|16|TRBD2
TGCAGTGCTAGAGCCCTACCGGGACTAGCGGACTACGAGCAGTACTTC
CSARALPGLADYEQYF
>few|TRBJ2-7|TRBV10-3|16|TRBD1
TGTGCCATCAGTGATCCGCCTTACCGGGACAGCTACGAGCAGTACTTC
CAISDPPYRDSYEQYF
>-|TRBJ2-5|TRBV24-1|12|TRBD2
TGTGCCACCAGTGACCTTAGCGGGGAGCAGTACTTC
CATSDLSGEQYF
>-|TRBJ2-4|TRBV7-9|20|TRBD2
TGTGCCAGCAGCTCATTTGACGGAACTAGCGGGCTTTGGTCCAAAAACATTCAGTACTTC
CASSSFDGTSGLWSKNIQYF
>many|TRBJ1-2|TRBV7-2|12|-
TGTGCCAGCAGCTTAGACAGCTATGGCTACACCTTC
CASSLDSYGYTF
>-|TRBJ2-2|TRBV12-3/TRBV12-4|15|-
TGTGCCAGCAGTTTAGGGACTACCGGAACCGGGGAGCTGTTTTTT
CASSLGTTGTGELFF
>few|TRBJ2-1|TRBV20-1|13|-
TGCAGTCCGGCCGGGCGCTCCTACAATGAGCAGTTCTTC
CSPAGRSYNEQFF
>few|TRBJ2-7|TRBV20-1|15|TRBD2
TGCAGTGCTAGAGGAAGCCTAGCGGGGGCCTACGAGCAGTACTTC
CSARGSLAGAYEQYF
>-|TRBJ1-2|TRBV10-3|16|-
TGTGCCATCAGTGAGTCGAAGGGATTGCTTCCGTATGGCTACACCTTC
CAISESKGLLPYGYTF
>few|TRBJ2-5|TRBV20-1|16|-
TGCAGTGCTAGTCGAAGGGCCGCCGGTAATTTGAAGACCCAGTACTTC
CSASRRAAGNLKTQYF
>few|TRBJ2-7|TRBV20-1|14|TRBD2
TGCAGTGCTAGAAGGCGGACTAGCGGCTACGAGCAGTACTTC
CSARRRTSGYEQYF
>-|TRBJ2-5|TRBV13|15|TRBD2
TGTGCCAGCAGCGCGACTAGCGGGGCCAACAATGAGCAGTACTTC
CASSATSGANNEQYF
>-|TRBJ1-6|TRBV3-1|15|-
TGTGCCAGCAGCCAACGGGACACGGCGAATTCACCTCTCCACTTT
CASSQRDTANSPLHF
>-|TRBJ2-3|TRBV10-2|17|TRBD2
TGCGCCAGCAGTGGGTCTAGCGGGGGGCCTATCACAGATACGCAGTATTTT
CASSGSSGGPITDTQYF
>many|TRBJ2-7|TRBV4-2|17|TRBD1
TGTGCCAGCAGCCAAGATCCTATTGGAGGACAGGACTACGAGCAGTACTTC
CASSQDPIGGQDYEQYF
>-|TRBJ1-4|TRBV6-1|14|-
TGTGCCAGCAGTGGAGGGGAGGCCTATGAAAAACTGTTTTTT
CASSGGEAYEKLFF
>few|TRBJ1-4|TRBV27|13|-
TGTGCCAGCGGGGATCCAACTAATGAAAAACTGTTTTTT
CASGDPTNEKLFF
>few|TRBJ1-2|TRBV27|15|TRBD1
TGTGCCAGCAGTCCTAAAAGGACAGGGAACTATGGCTACACCTTC
CASSPKRTGNYGYTF
>once|TRBJ1-1|TRBV20-1|15|-
TGCAGTGCTAGAGCCCCGCTCTCTACTTCCACTGAAGCTTTCTTT
CSARAPLSTSTEAFF
>few|TRBJ2-7|TRBV6-2/TRBV6-3|14|TRBD2
TGTGCCAGCAGTTCTAGCGGGTATTACAATGAGCAGTACTTC
CASSSSGYYNEQYF
>-|TRBJ1-2|TRBV27|16|TRBD1
TGTGCCAGCAGTTTATCGCCGACAGGGGGCGCGGGGGGCTACACCTTC
CASSLSPTGGAGGYTF